Sequencing of this T cell receptor beta chain was carried out in a study of blood T cell repertoires in COVID-19. Those who participated ranged in age from about 18 to 89 years and resided in about two dozen US areas. Cohort assignment relied on participant-reported clinical history. Recovered status applied to Cohort 3 donors who had two consecutive negative PCRs. It also applied to those with clearance or with symptom resolution. The germline gives CDR1 SGHVS, CDR2 FQNEAQ. The V and J ends lost 2 bases and 2 bases respectively, with 6 bases between them. The CDR3 length is 13 residues. Authors' analysis steps: Scientists estimated how many nucleated cells there were by amplifying reference gene primers. Some clones are missing from TCRdb's copy, which holds only in-frame ones; the method was immunoSEQ multiplex PCR. That table supplies the V and J calls and clone size; D and trimming were determined from the DNA. This table holds over 250,000 clones, around 87% found once.

The receptor was derived from a woman aged 25 to 45 who had recovered from COVID-19. Sequenced sample: PBMCs or T cells enriched from blood (not recorded which). This sequence joins TRBV7-8 and TRBJ1-2; D remains ambiguous. CDR3: CASSLIRNYGYTF. In DNA, the CDR3 is TGTGCCAGCAGCTTAATCCGGAACTATGGCTACACCTTC.